This T cell receptor beta chain emerged from a study of early T cells in non-severe SARS-CoV-2 infection. On the study more broadly: Bulk RNA from unsorted whole blood was sequenced; chains were unpaired.

In TCRdb, the 5' RACE reads were re-called with MiXCR into one record per CDR3 protein. The table has some 64,000 distinct CDR3 sequences, 10% to 14% seen once. This clonotype was counted at least ten times. The sequence came from an adult who was a healthcare worker with PCR-confirmed SARS-CoV-2 infection or an uninfected control (not recorded which). The sequenced sample was whole blood.

DNA for the CDR3: TGTGCCAGTAGTATAGCCCAAACAGGGGCCAAAAACATTCAGTACTTC. This gives the protein CASSIAQTGAKNIQYF. This chain uses TRBV19 with TRBJ2-4, with D perhaps TRBD1 (6 bases). Germline V gene sequence: CDR1 LNHDA, CDR2 SQIVND (reference sequence). There are 16 residues in the CDR3. Deletions cut 1 base from V and 1 base from J, with 11 bases between. The variable domain in full, completed from reference TRBV19 and TRBJ2-4, reads DGGITQSPKYLFRKEGQNVTLSCEQNLNHDAMYWYRQDPGQGLRLIYYSQIVNDFQKGDIAEGYSVSREKKESFPLTVTSAQKNPTAFYLCASSIAQTGAKNIQYFGAGTRLSVL.